This T cell receptor beta chain emerged from a study of PD-1 blockade in classical Hodgkin lymphoma. General study results and limits: Relative to healthy donors, newly diagnosed patients reportedly had lower baseline TCR diversity, which was reported as lower still in relapsed/refractory patients.

Germline V lookup: CDR1 MNHEY, CDR2 SVGAGI. The CDR3 has 14 amino acids. The ends lost 0 bases at V and 1 base at J; junction bases unmatched: 0. Only in-frame clones appear in the TCRdb table, and some are missing; sequencing was by immunoSEQ multiplex PCR. The table has about 9,900 clones, 65% to 75% seen once. The count of this clone is one. Antigen specificity is unknown. Time point described: cycle 4 day 1 (C4D1), after more than five weeks of nivolumab. Every single patient, without exception, relapsed after autologous stem cell transplantation, and brentuximab vedotin exposure varied. Isolated CD8+ T cells were derived from thawed PBMCs through magnetic negative selection. When best responses were assessed, they were complete response, partial response or progressive disease.

The receptor comes from a human donor with classical Hodgkin lymphoma. V and J are TRBV6-5 and TRBJ2-7, with 7 bases lining up with TRBD1. The sample consisted of CD8+ T cells from blood, taken before the fourth cycle of nivolumab. The CDR3 DNA follows: TGTGCCAGCAGTTACTCGGGACAGTCCTACGAGCAGTACTTC. Amino acids: CASSYSGQSYEQYF.